This T cell receptor (beta chain) was profiled in a study of T cell responses to AZD1222 COVID-19 vaccine. Whole-study results and caveats: Baseline serology detected seropositivity in only six or seven AZD1222 recipients. Donors skewed white British and female; clonal diversity was possibly underestimated. Spike-specific TCR breadth and depth grew following two AZD1222 doses.

In the case of this clone: Antigen specificity is unknown.

The germline V gene has CDR1 GTSNPN and CDR2 SVGIG (reference sequence). The CDR3 loop spans 13 amino acids. Trimming left V 2 bases short and J 3 bases short, with 8 bases between. Method: immunoSEQ multiplex PCR; TCRdb's copy keeps in-frame clones and lacks some. Among 100,000 or so clones, 85% to 90% were seen once, and the ten largest hold 2.5% to 4%. Here the sequenced sample was peripheral blood, taken on day 0 of AZD1222 vaccination. The J gene is TRBJ1-5, the V gene TRBV30; D gene unclear. The TCR originated in an adult in good health. The CDR3: CAWSLQLNQPQHF. CDR3 DNA: TGTGCCTGGAGTCTCCAACTCAATCAGCCCCAGCATTTT.